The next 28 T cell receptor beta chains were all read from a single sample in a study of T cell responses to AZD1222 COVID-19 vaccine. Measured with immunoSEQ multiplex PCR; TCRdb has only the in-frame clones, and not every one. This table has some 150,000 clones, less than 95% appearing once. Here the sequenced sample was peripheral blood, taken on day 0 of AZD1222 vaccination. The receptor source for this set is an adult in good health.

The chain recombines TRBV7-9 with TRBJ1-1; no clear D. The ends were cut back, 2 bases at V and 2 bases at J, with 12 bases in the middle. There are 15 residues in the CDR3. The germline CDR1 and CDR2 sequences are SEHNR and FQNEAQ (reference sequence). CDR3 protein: CASSLLGLLNTEAFF. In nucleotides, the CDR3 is TGTGCCAGCAGCTTACTAGGCCTCCTAAACACTGAAGCTTTCTTT.

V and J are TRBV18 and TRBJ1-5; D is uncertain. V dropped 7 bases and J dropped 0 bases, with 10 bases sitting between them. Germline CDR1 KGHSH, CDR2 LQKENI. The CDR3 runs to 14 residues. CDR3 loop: CASLPGYSNQPQHF. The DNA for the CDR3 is TGTGCCAGCTTGCCGGGGTATAGCAATCAGCCCCAGCATTTT.

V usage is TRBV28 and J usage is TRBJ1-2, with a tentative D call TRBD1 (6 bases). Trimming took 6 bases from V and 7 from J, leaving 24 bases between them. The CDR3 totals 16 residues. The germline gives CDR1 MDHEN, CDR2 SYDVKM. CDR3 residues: CASRLMEAGVSGGYTF. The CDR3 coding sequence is TGTGCCAGCAGACTAATGGAGGCAGGGGTTTCGGGTGGCTACACCTTC.

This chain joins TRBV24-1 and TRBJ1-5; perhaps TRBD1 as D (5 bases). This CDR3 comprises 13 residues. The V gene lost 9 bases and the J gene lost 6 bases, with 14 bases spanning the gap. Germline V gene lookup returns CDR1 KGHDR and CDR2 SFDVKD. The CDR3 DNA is TGTGCCACCCAAGGGGTGCCCAGTCAGCCCCAGCATTTT. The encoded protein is CATQGVPSQPQHF.

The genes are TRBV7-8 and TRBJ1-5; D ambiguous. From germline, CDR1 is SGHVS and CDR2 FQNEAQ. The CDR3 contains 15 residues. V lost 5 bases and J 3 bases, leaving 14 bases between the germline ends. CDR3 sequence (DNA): TGTGCCAGCAGCCCTATTGATGGGGTCAATCAGCCCCAGCATTTT. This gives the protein CASSPIDGVNQPQHF.

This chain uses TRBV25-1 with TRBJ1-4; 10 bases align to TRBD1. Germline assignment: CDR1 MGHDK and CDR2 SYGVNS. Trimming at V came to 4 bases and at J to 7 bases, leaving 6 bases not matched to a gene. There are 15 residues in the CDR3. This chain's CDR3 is CASSVDRGLSEKLFF. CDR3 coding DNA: TGTGCCAGCAGTGTAGACAGGGGGCTTTCTGAAAAACTGTTTTTT.

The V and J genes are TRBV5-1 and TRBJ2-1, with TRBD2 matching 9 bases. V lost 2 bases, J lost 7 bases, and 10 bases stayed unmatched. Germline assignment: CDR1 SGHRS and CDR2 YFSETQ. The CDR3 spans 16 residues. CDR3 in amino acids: CASSFSASGTGNEQFF. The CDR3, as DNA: TGCGCCAGCAGCTTCAGCGCTAGCGGGACTGGGAATGAGCAGTTCTTC.

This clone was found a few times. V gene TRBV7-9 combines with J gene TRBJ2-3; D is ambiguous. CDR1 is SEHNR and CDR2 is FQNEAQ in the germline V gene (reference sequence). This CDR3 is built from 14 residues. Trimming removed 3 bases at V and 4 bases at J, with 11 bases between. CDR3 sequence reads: CASSFGRIPDTQYF. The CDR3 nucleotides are TGTGCCAGCAGCTTCGGAAGAATTCCAGATACGCAGTATTTT.

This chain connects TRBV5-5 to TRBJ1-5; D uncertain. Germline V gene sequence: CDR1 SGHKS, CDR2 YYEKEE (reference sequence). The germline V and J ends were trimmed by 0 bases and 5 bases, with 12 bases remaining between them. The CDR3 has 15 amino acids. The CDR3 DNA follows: TGTGCCAGCAGCTTGGGGGCGATTGGGGATCAGCCCCAGCATTTT. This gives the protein CASSLGAIGDQPQHF.

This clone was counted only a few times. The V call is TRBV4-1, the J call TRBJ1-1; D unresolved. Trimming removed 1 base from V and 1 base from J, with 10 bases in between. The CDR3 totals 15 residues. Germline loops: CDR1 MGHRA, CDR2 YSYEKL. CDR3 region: CASSQVHPWNTEAFF. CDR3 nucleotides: TGCGCCAGCAGCCAAGTACATCCATGGAACACTGAAGCTTTCTTT.

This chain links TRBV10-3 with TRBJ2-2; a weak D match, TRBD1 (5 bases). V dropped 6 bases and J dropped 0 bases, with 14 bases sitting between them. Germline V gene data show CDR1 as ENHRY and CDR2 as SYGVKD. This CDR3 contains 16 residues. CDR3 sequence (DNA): TGTGCCATCAGCGCTAGGGGCAGGACGAACACCGGGGAGCTGTTTTTT. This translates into CAISARGRTNTGELFF.

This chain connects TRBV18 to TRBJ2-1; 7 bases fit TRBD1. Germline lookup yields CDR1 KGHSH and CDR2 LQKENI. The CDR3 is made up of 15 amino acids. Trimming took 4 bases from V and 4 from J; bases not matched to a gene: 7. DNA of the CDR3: TGTGCCAGCTCACTACAGGGGCCCCAGTACAATGAGCAGTTCTTC. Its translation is CASSLQGPQYNEQFF.

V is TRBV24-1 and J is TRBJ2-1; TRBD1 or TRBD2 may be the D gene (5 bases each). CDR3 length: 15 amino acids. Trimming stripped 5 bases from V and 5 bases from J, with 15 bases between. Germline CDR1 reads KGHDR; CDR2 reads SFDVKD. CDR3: CATSASGTGHNEQFF. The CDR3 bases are TGTGCCACCAGTGCCTCCGGGACCGGTCACAATGAGCAGTTCTTC.

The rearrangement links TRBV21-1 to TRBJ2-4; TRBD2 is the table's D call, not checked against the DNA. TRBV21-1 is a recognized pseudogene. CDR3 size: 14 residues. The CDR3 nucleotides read TGTGCCAGCAGCAAAATCCGGGACAAAAACATTCAGTACTTC. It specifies CASSKIRDKNIQYF.

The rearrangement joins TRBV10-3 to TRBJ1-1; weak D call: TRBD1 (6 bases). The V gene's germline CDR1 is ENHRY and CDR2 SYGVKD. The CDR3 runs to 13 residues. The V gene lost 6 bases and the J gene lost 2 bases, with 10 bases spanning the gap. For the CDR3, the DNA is TGTGCCATCAGGGACAGCGACAACACTGAAGCTTTCTTT. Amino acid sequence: CAIRDSDNTEAFF.

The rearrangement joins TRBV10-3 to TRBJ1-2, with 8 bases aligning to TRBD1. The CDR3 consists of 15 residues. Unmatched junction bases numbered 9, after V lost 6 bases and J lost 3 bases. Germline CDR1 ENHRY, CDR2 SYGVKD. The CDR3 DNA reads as TGTGCCATCAGGGCGGGACAGGTTTTGGACTATGGCTACACCTTC. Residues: CAIRAGQVLDYGYTF.

The CDR3 loop reads CASSWGREAFF. In DNA form, the CDR3 reads TGTGCCAGCAGTTGGGGCAGAGAAGCTTTCTTT. V usage is TRBV6-5 and J usage is TRBJ1-1; TRBD1 is a possible D gene (5 bases). Germline-derived CDR1 and CDR2 are MNHEY and SVGAGI. The length of the CDR3 is 11 residues. The V gene lost 4 bases and the J gene lost 8 bases, with 8 bases spanning the gap.

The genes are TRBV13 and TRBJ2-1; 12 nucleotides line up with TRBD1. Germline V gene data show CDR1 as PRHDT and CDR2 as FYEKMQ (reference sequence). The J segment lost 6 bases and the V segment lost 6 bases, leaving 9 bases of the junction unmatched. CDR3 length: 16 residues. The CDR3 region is CASRRSGTGGFNEQFF. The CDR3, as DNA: TGTGCCAGCAGGCGATCCGGGACAGGGGGCTTCAATGAGCAGTTCTTC.

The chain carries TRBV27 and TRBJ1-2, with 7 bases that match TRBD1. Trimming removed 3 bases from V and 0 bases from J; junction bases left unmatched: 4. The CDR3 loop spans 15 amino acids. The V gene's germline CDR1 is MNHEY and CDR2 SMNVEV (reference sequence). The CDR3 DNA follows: TGTGCCAGCAGTTTGTCCACAGGGGCTAACTATGGCTACACCTTC. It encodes CASSLSTGANYGYTF.

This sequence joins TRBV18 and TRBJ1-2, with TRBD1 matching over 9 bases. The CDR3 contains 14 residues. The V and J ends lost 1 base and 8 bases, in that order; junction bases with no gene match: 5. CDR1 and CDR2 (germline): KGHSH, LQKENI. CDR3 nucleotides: TGTGCCAGCTCACCACAACAGGGGGCAAGGGGCTACACCTTC. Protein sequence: CASSPQQGARGYTF.

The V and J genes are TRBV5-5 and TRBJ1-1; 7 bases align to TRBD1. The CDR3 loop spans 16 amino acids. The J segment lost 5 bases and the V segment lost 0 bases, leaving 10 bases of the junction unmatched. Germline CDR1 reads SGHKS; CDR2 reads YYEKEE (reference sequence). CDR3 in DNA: TGTGCCAGCAGCTTGGCTTGGACAGGTGACGGGACTGAAGCTTTCTTT. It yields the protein CASSLAWTGDGTEAFF.

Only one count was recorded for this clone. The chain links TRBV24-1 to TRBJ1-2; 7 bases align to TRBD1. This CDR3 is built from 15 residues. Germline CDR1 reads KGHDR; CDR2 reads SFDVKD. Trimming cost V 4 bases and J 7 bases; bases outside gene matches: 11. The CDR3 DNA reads TGTGCCACCAGTGACCGTACGACAGGGTTAGGTGGCTACACCTTC. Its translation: CATSDRTTGLGGYTF.

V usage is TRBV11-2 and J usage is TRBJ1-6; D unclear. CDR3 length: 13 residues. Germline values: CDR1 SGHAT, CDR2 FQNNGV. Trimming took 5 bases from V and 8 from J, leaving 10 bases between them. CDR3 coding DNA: TGTGCCAGCAGCCCTCAGGCCGATTCACCCCTCCACTTT. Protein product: CASSPQADSPLHF.

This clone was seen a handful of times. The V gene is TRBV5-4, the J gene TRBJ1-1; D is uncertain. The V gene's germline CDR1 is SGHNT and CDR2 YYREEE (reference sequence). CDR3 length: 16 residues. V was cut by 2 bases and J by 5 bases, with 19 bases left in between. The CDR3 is CASSFGQSRLVTEAFF. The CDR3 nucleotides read TGTGCCAGCAGCTTCGGTCAGTCCCGACTGGTAACTGAAGCTTTCTTT. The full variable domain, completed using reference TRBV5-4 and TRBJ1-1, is ETGVTQSPTHLIKTRGQQVTLRCSSQSGHNTVSWYQQALGQGPQFIFQYYREEENGRGNFPPRFSGLQFPNYSSELNVNALELDDSALYLCASSFGQSRLVTEAFFGQGTRLTVV.

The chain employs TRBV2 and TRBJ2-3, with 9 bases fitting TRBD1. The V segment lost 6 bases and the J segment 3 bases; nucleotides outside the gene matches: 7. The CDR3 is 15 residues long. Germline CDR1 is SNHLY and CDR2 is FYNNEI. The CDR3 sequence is CASRTQGARTDTQYF. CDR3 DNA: TGTGCCAGCAGAACACAGGGGGCGCGGACAGATACGCAGTATTTT. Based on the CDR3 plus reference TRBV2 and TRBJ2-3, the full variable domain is EPEVTQTPSHQVTQMGQEVILRCVPISNHLYFYWYRQILGQKVEFLVSFYNNEISEKSEIFDDQFSVERPDGSNFTLKIRSTKLEDSAMYFCASRTQGARTDTQYFGPGTRLTVL.

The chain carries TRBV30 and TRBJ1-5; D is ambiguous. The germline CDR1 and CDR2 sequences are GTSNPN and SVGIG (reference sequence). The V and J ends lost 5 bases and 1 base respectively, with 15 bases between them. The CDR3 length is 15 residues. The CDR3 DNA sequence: TGTGCCTGGGGACCAGGCTCCCGGAGCAATCAGCCCCAGCATTTT. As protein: CAWGPGSRSNQPQHF.

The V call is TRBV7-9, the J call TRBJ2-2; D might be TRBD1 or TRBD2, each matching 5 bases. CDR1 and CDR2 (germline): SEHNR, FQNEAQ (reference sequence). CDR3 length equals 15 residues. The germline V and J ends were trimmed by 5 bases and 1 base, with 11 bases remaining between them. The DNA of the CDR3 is TGTGCCAGCAGCGACGGGGCCGGGAACACCGGGGAGCTGTTTTTT. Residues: CASSDGAGNTGELFF.

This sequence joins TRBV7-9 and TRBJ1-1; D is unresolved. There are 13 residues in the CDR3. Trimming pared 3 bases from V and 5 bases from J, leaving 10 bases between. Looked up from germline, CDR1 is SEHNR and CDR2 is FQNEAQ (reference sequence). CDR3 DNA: TGTGCCAGCAGCTTTTTAGTTGAAACTGAAGCTTTCTTT. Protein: CASSFLVETEAFF.